This is a list of T cell receptor beta chains from one sample in a study of blood T cell repertoires in COVID-19. The assay was immunoSEQ multiplex PCR, and TCRdb's table has in-frame clones only and misses some. The data hold tens of thousands of clones, with around 90% observed a single time. The sequencing input was peripheral blood. These receptors all stem from a human donor with active COVID-19. The donor label of this sample is uncertain. Each CDR3 is given with its conserved first and last residue. The D gene is left open where the match is weak. A clone size is listed for some rows: how often the clone was seen (once, few, many), or a class if it is expanded.

V,size,J,D,CDR3,DNA
TRBV5-1,.,TRBJ1-5,.,CASRGASNQPQHF,TGCGCCAGCAGGGGGGCGAGCAATCAGCCCCAGCATTTT
TRBV19,once,TRBJ2-3,.,CASTPNLRGDTQYF,TGTGCCAGTACCCCAAACTTGAGGGGGGATACGCAGTATTTT
TRBV19,.,TRBJ1-6,.,CASGGGPSSYNSPLHF,TGTGCCAGTGGCGGGGGCCCTAGCTCCTATAATTCACCCCTCCACTTT
TRBV5-1,.,TRBJ2-1,TRBD1,CASSLVGPTEAGQGYNEQFF,TGCGCCAGCAGCTTGGTTGGGCCCACGGAGGCGGGACAGGGCTACAATGAGCAGTTCTTC
TRBV15,.,TRBJ2-1,.,CATSRDRSLYYNEQFF,TGTGCCACCAGCAGAGATCGGTCGCTTTACTACAATGAGCAGTTCTTC
TRBV27,.,TRBJ2-1,TRBD2,CASSPVAGGLSEQFF,TGTGCCAGCAGTCCCGTAGCGGGGGGGCTTAGTGAGCAGTTCTTC
TRBV30,.,TRBJ2-2,.,CAWITHPPNTGELFF,TGTGCCTGGATCACACACCCCCCGAACACCGGGGAGCTGTTTTTT
TRBV29-1,.,TRBJ2-3,TRBD1,CSVLDRTGWTDTQYF,TGCAGCGTGTTGGATAGGACAGGGTGGACAGATACGCAGTATTTT
TRBV9,.,TRBJ1-1,TRBD1,CASSDPTGAANTEAFF,TGTGCCAGCAGCGACCCGACAGGGGCTGCGAACACTGAAGCTTTCTTT
TRBV10-2,.,TRBJ2-2,TRBD2,CASSELAGNTGELFF,TGCGCCAGCAGTGAGTTAGCGGGGAACACCGGGGAGCTGTTTTTT
TRBV9,.,TRBJ2-2,TRBD2,CASSISMAGGPNTGELFF,TGTGCCAGCAGTATTTCTATGGCGGGGGGTCCGAACACCGGGGAGCTGTTTTTT
TRBV28,once,TRBJ1-1,TRBD1,CASSSQNRGPNTEAFF,TGTGCCAGCAGTTCCCAAAACAGGGGCCCGAACACTGAAGCTTTCTTT
TRBV12-5,once,TRBJ2-3,.,CASGLAGSSGTQYF,TGTGCTAGTGGTTTGGCCGGGAGTAGCGGAACGCAGTATTTT
TRBV12-3/TRBV12-4,.,TRBJ1-2,TRBD1,CASQETGVDGYTF,TGTGCCAGCCAAGAGACAGGGGTAGATGGCTACACCTTC
TRBV4-1,.,TRBJ1-1,.,CASSQSPLGPNTEAFF,TGCGCCAGCAGCCAATCTCCCTTGGGCCCCAACACTGAAGCTTTCTTT
TRBV7-2,few,TRBJ2-1,.,CASSQQDSAREQFF,TGTGCCAGCAGTCAGCAAGACTCGGCTAGGGAGCAGTTCTTC
TRBV5-5,.,TRBJ2-1,TRBD1,CASSWTGLEQFF,TGTGCCAGCAGCTGGACAGGGCTTGAGCAGTTCTTC
TRBV3-1/TRBV3-2,few,TRBJ2-5,TRBD2,CASSRRGGASGGQETQYF,TGTGCCAGCAGCCGGAGGGGTGGGGCTAGCGGGGGGCAAGAGACCCAGTACTTC
TRBV5-4,.,TRBJ2-7,TRBD1,CASSSNRDRDEQYF,TGTGCCAGCAGCAGTAATCGTGACAGGGACGAGCAGTACTTC
TRBV10-3,once,TRBJ1-1,.,CAIKAEFTEAFF,TGTGCCATCAAGGCGGAGTTCACTGAAGCTTTCTTT
TRBV3-1/TRBV3-2,.,TRBJ1-4,.,CASSQAAGKEKLFF,TGTGCCAGCAGCCAAGCGGCAGGGAAGGAAAAACTGTTTTTT
TRBV7-6,.,TRBJ1-6,TRBD1,CASSLRGQGHSPLHF,TGTGCCAGCAGCTTAAGGGGACAGGGCCACTCACCCCTCCACTTT